This T cell receptor beta chain was retrieved from a study of T cells in Graves' hyperthyroidism and ophthalmopathy. The germline V gene has CDR1 SNHLY and CDR2 FYNNEI. Trimming took off 9 bases at V and 0 bases at J, with 16 bases between the two ends. The CDR3 covers 15 residues. Many counts were recorded for this clonotype. Regions amplified from RNA transcripts were the TCR beta CDR3 regions. With the HTBI primer set, the TCR CDR3 went through a first round of RT-PCR. TCRdb called the multiplex PCR reads again in MiXCR, with one record for every CDR3 protein. The table has 500,000 to 650,000 distinct CDR3 sequences, about 15% seen once.

V and J are TRBV2 and TRBJ2-3; D gene uncertain. The source of this sequence is a woman in her forties or fifties with Graves' ophthalmopathy. Input material: blood. The CDR3 loop is CASRGVRTSTDTQYF. The CDR3 nucleotides read TGTGCCAGTAGAGGAGTGAGAACTAGCACAGATACGCAGTATTTT.